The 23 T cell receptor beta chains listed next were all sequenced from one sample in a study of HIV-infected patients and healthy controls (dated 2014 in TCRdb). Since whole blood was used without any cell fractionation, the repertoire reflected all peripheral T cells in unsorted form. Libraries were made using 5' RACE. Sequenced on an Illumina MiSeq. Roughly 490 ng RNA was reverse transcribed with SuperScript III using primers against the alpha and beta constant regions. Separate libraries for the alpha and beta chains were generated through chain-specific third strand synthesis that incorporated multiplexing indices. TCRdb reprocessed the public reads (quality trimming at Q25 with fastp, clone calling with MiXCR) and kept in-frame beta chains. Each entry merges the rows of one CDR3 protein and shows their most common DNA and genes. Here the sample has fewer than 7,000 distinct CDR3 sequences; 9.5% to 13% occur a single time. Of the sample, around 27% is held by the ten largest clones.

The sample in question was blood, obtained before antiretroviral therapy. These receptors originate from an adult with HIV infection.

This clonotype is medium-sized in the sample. CDR3 sequence (DNA): TGTGCCAGCAGCTATAGTGAGACGGGATACACTGAAGCTTTCTTT. Protein: CASSYSETGYTEAFF. The chain couples TRBV11-2 to TRBJ1-1; D remains ambiguous. The V end was cut by 4 bases, the J end by 3 bases, with 15 bases between. The CDR3 sequence is 15 residues long. Germline V CDR1 and CDR2: SGHAT, FQNNGV.

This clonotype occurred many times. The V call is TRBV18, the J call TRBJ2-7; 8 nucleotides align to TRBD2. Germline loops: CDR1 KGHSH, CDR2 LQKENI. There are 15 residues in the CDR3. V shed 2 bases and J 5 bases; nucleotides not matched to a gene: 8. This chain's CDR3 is CASSPAWGTRDEQYF. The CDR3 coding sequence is TGTGCCAGCTCACCAGCTTGGGGGACTAGGGACGAGCAGTACTTC.

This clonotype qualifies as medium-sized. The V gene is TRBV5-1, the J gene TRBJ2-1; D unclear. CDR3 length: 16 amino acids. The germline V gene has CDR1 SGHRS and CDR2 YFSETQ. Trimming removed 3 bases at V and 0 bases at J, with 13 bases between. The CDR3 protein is CASSYPEQSSYNEQFF. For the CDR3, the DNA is TGCGCCAGCAGCTACCCGGAACAGAGCTCCTACAATGAGCAGTTCTTC.

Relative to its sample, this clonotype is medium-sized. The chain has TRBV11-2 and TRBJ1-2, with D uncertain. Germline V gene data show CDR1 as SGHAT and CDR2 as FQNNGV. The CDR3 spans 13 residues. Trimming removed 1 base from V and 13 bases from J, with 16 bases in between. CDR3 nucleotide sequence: TGTGCCAGCAGCTTAGGAGTAACGGGGAGGCGCACCTTC. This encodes CASSLGVTGRRTF.

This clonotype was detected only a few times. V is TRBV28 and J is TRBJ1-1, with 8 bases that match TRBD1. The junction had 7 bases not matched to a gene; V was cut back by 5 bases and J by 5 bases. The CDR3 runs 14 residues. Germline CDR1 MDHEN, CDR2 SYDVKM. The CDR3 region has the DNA TGTGCCAGCAGTCTCAGGACAGGGCGTACTGAAGCTTTCTTT. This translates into CASSLRTGRTEAFF.

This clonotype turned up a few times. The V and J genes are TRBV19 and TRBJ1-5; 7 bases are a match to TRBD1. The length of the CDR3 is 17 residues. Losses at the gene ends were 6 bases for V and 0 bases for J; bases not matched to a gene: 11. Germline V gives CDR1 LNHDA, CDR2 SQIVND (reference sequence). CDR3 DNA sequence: TGTGCCAGTAGCTCAACCTCGACAGGGAATAGCAATCAGCCCCAGCATTTT. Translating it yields CASSSTSTGNSNQPQHF.

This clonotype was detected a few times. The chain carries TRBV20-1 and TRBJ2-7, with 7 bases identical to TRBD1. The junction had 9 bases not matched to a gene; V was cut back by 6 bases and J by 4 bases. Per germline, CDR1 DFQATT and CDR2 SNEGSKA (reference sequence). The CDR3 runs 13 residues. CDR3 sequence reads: CSARAQGQYEQYF. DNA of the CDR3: TGCAGTGCCAGGGCACAGGGGCAGTACGAGCAGTACTTC.

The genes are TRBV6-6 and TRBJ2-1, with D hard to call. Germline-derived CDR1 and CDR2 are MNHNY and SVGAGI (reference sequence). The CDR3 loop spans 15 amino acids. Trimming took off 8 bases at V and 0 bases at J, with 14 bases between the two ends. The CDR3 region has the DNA TGTGCCAGCTCCATCGAGGACCGCTCCTACAATGAGCAGTTCTTC. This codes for CASSIEDRSYNEQFF.

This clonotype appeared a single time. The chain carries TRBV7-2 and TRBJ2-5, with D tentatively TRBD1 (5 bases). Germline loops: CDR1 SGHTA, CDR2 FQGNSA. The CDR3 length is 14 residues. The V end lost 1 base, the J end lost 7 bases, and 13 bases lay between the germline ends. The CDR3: CASSLEGAQRTQYF. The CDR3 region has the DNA TGTGCCAGCAGCTTAGAAGGGGCCCAAAGGACCCAGTACTTC. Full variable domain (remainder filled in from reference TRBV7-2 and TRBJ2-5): GAGVSQSPSNKVTEKGKDVELRCDPISGHTALYWYRQSLGQGLEFLIYFQGNSAPDKSGLPSDRFSAERTGGSVSTLTIQRTQQEDSAVYLCASSLEGAQRTQYFGPGTRLLVL.

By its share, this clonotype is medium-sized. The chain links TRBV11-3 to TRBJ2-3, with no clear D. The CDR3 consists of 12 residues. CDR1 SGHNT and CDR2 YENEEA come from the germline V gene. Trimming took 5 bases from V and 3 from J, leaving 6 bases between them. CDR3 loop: CASSLNTDTQYF. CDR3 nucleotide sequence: TGTGCCAGCAGCCTGAATACAGATACGCAGTATTTT.

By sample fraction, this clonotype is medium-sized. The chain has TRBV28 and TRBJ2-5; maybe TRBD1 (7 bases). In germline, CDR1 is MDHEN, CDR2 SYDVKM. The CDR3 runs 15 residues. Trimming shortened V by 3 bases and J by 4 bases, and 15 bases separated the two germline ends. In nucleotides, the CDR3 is TGTGCCAGCAGTTTTGACGACAGGGAGGTAGAGACCCAGTACTTC. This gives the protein CASSFDDREVETQYF.

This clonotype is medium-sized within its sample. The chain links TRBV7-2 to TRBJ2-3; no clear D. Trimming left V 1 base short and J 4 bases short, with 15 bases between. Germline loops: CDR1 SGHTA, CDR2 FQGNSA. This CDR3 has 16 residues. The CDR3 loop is CASSLGGTGLADTQYF. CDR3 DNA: TGTGCCAGCAGCTTAGGGGGTACGGGTCTGGCAGATACGCAGTATTTT.

This chain's CDR3 is CASSSPTGRTYGYTF. As DNA, the CDR3 is TGTGCCAGCAGTTCACCGACAGGGAGGACGTATGGCTACACCTTC. The chain joins TRBV6-2 or TRBV6-3 to TRBJ1-2, with 7 bases fitting TRBD1. V dropped 4 bases and J dropped 5; count of bases not matched to a gene: 10. The CDR3 length is 15 residues. Germline V lookup: CDR1 MNHEY, CDR2 SVGEGT.

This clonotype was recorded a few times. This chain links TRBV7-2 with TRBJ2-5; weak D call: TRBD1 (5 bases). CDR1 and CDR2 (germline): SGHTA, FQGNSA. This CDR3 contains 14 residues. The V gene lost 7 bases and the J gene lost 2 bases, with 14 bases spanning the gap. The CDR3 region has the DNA TGTGCCAGCACCCAGGGTGGCCTACAAGAGACCCAGTACTTC. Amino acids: CASTQGGLQETQYF.

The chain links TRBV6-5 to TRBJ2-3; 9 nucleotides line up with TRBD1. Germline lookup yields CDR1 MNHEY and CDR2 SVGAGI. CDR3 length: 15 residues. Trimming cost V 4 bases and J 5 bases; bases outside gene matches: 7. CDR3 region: CASSSIRQGGDTQYF. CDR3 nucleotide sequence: TGTGCCAGCAGTTCTATCCGACAGGGGGGAGATACGCAGTATTTT.

CDR3 residues: CASSPGAVSGANVLTF. CDR3 nucleotides: TGCGCCAGCAGCCCGGGGGCAGTCTCTGGGGCCAACGTCCTGACTTTC. The J gene is TRBJ2-6, the V gene TRBV5-1, with D possibly being TRBD1 or TRBD2 (6 bases each). The CDR3 consists of 16 residues. CDR1 is SGHRS and CDR2 is YFSETQ in the germline V gene. V was trimmed by 4 bases and J by 0 bases, leaving 11 bases between them.

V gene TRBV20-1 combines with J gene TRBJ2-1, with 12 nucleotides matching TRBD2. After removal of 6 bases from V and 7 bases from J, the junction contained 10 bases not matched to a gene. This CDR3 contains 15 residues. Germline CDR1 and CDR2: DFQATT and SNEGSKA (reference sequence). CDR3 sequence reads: CSAHPLAGGVNEQFF. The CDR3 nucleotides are TGCAGTGCGCACCCACTAGCGGGAGGAGTAAATGAGCAGTTCTTC.

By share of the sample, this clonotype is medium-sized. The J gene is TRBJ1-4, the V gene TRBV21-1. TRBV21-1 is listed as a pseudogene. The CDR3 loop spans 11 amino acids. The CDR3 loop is CASLAVEKLFF. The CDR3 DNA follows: TGTGCCAGCTTGGCGGTTGAAAAACTGTTTTTT.

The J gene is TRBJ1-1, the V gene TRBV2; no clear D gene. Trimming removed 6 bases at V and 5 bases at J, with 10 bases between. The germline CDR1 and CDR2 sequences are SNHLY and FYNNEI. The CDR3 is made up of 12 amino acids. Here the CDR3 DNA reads TGTGCCAGCAGGGTTGGCGCAACTGAAGCTTTCTTT. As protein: CASRVGATEAFF.

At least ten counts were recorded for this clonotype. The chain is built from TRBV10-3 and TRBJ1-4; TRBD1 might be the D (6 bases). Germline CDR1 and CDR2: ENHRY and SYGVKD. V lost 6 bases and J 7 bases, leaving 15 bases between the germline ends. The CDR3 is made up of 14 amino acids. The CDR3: CAISRGRRLEKLFF. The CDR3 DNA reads TGTGCCATCAGCCGGGGGCGTCGGCTTGAAAAACTGTTTTTT.

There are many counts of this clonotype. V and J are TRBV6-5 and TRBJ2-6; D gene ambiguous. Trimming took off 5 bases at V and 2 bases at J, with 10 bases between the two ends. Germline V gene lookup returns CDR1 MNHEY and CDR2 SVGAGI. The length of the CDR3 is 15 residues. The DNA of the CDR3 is TGTGCCAGCAGTCAAGGACGGGCTGGGGCCAACGTCCTGACTTTC. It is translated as CASSQGRAGANVLTF.

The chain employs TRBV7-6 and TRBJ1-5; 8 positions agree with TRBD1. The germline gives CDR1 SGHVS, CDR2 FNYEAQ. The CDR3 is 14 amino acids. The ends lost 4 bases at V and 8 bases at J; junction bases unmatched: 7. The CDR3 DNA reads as TGTGCCAGCAGCTCCGGACAGGGTTTGGAGCCCCAGCATTTT. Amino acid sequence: CASSSGQGLEPQHF.

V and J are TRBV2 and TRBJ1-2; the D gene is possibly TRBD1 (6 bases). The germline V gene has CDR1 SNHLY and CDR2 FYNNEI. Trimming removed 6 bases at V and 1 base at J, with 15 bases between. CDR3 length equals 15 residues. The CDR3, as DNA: TGTGCCAGCAGAGATAGGACAGCATATAACTATGGCTACACCTTC. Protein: CASRDRTAYNYGYTF. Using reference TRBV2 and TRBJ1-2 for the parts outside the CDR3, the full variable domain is EPEVTQTPSHQVTQMGQEVILRCVPISNHLYFYWYRQILGQKVEFLVSFYNNEISEKSEIFDDQFSVERPDGSNFTLKIRSTKLEDSAMYFCASRDRTAYNYGYTFGSGTRLTVV.